This TCR beta chain was captured in a study of cytomegalovirus exposure and HLA in healthy donors (dated by TCRdb to the late 2010s). A note on the overall study: In an earlier analysis of several hundred of the donors, under 300 Gb of sequence data and 95 million to 130 million unique TCR beta sequences from approximately 180 million T cells were reported. Class I and class II HLA loci were covered by the typing at four-digit resolution. Donor age, sex, ethnicity and CMV serostatus were collected together with the repertoire data. Across under 500 genotyped donors of the cohort, an average of about 240,000 unique TCR beta nucleotide sequences per donor were sequenced, and approximately 19% of those sequences were non-productive. The genetic ancestry cluster associated with self-reported Caucasian donors included 70% to 85% of the 300 to 450 genotyped donors. To predict cytomegalovirus infection status, the study brought together high-throughput TCR immunosequencing, statistical association of individual TCRs with disease status, and machine learning. The study aimed to test whether signatures of past pathogen exposure could be identified by cataloging public T cell receptors. The later analysis used no new phenotypic data to find candidate immune exposures, relying instead on TCR beta sequences and their occurrence across donors. Genome-wide SNP genotypes for about 60% of the roughly 670 donors were used in a later genetic analysis, which treated that subset as a discovery cohort. Using immunosequencing, the study profiled T cell repertoires from approximately 700 subjects and related those repertoires to cytomegalovirus serostatus. In addition to the first cohort of approximately 670 subjects, a separate validation cohort of some 120 different subjects was used. An early release that covered some 630 HLA-typed donors contained around 330 gigabases of sequencing data and tens of millions of unique TCR sequences. Typing coverage varied by locus: about 620-630 donors for A, B, C, DRB1 and DQB1; approximately 520 for DQA1; about 590 for DPA1; 450 to 480 for DPB1. An earlier analysis of 587 of the donors used high-throughput TCR beta sequencing to judge whether each TCR beta V gene segment behaved as functional or pseudogenic. In a later analysis, previously published TCR beta repertoires from 666 donors were re-analyzed and high-resolution HLA genotyping was added so that TCR occurrence patterns could be studied. All discovery cohort repertoires had been generated on a single sequencing platform. Roughly 5 DR-DQ haplotypes were handled as single units for association and clustering because linkage in the cohort was strong. Broad study findings and their caveats: Compared with the roughly 710-donor mean, donors in an Asian-associated ancestry cluster had fewer N-insertions in productive TCRs, according to a later genetic analysis. The study listed 150 to 200 TCR beta chains as associated with cytomegalovirus. Because HLA typing was unavailable for some donors at each locus, only the typed subset was used in association tests. The only immune exposure information available for the cohort was CMV serostatus. When HLA alleles, especially DR and DQ, strongly co-occurred, attributing TCR associations to individual alleles was difficult. In a later analysis, HLA-associated TCR beta chains showed more clonal expansion and lower generation probabilities than non-associated chains that were equally common. According to a later analysis, TCR association rates differed among HLA loci, with DRB1 alleles showing the most associated TCRs and HLA-C alleles showing the fewest. The earlier analysis of some 540 of the donors excluded fewer than 20 rarely observed V segments, including chromosome 9 orphons, because counts were too low. An earlier analysis of some 590 of the donors showed that most TCR beta V segments appeared in productive rearrangements either about 87% or about 30% of the time, which broadly matched IMGT annotations. Several of the top co-occurrence clusters appeared to be linked to parvovirus B19, influenza, CMV and Epstein-Barr virus, according to a later analysis. Only TCR beta chains were sequenced in this cohort, and the absence of alpha or paired-chain data limited detectable features. In a later analysis, about 16,000 TCR beta sequences were associated with specific HLA alleles at a false discovery rate of 0.05. While some public TCRs were present in many individuals, most TCR sequences turned up only very rarely across donors. A cluster of highly shared sequence variants was judged likely to represent a technical artifact of the sequencing pipeline. In both the original and validation cohorts, the classifier was reported to diagnose cytomegalovirus status with high specificity and sensitivity. An association between a missense DCLRE1C variant and V-gene and J-gene trimming of TCR beta chains was found in a later genetic analysis and replicated in an independent cohort. Sequencing depth was assumed to be roughly uniform across donors in the presence/absence analyses, though that assumption may not hold. According to the authors, the approach could potentially be generalized to other disease states and immunological phenotypes. In vitro tests confirmed that a few of the cytomegalovirus-associated TCR beta chains recognize cytomegalovirus antigens. Some IMGT-functional V segments, including TRBV6-2 and TRBV6-3, could not be distinguished by the 87-base-pair reads and were therefore excluded. A further reported finding was that TCR beta sequences accurately predicted the HLA-A and HLA-B alleles for most subjects in the first cohort. Correlated functional status among segregating V segments might be attributable to linkage disequilibrium, but an unknown experimental factor could not be ruled out. A later analysis found that most CMV-associated TCR beta chains appeared HLA-restricted, with HLA associations seemingly driven largely by CMV exposure.

To prepare the library, the immunoSEQ multiplex PCR assay was applied. The multiplex PCR relied on a mix of 60 forward primers for TCR Vbeta segments and 13 reverse primers for TCR Jbeta segments. The CDR3 region of rearranged TCR beta genes was amplified from genomic DNA with a multiplex PCR assay. Amplified TCR beta libraries were sequenced as 87-base-pair reads on the Illumina HiSeq System. On the authors' methods: Across the roughly 700 repertoires, a later analysis counted tens of millions of unique TCR beta chains, roughly 11 million of which were shared by at least two donors. To remove PCR and sequencing errors, raw reads were error-corrected and collapsed into unique sequences using a nearest-neighbor algorithm that merged closely related sequences. V, D and J gene segments were assigned by aligning CDR3 sequences to IMGT reference sequences. For a sequence to be retained, a match of at least six nucleotides to both a V gene segment and a J gene segment was required. Rearrangements were classified as productive when the CDR3 lacked stop codons and remained in frame with V and J, and all other rearrangements were classified as non-productive. CDR3 was defined according to IMGT convention as the region running from the second conserved V-encoded cysteine to the conserved J-encoded phenylalanine. Sequences without an unambiguous match to a single V gene segment were excluded from the earlier analysis of about 600 of the donors. In an earlier analysis of 587 of the donors, a V segment was called functional when productive rearrangements were above 56.7%, and segregating when the standard deviation between donors exceeded 5%. A statistical classification framework was built for diagnosing cytomegalovirus status from the catalog of TCR beta chain sequences. In a later analysis, TCR nucleotide sequences were compared against IMGT/GENE-DB human TR gene sequences so that V and J genes could be assigned. In a later analysis, CDR3 sequences and most-parsimonious VDJ recombination scenarios were assigned using the TCRdist pipeline. In a later analysis, each TCR beta chain was defined by its CDR3 amino acid sequence together with its V-gene family, and reads without a unique V-gene family were excluded. In a later analysis, 450 to 600 highly shared, low-generation-probability nucleotide sequences were removed to address suspected cross-contamination and a sequencing artifact. In a later analysis, a clonal expansion index for each public chain was calculated from normalized within-repertoire ranks of inferred template counts. In a later analysis, generation probabilities were computed using a VDJ recombination model fitted to out-of-frame rearrangements, and the results were checked against IGoR. In a later analysis, hypergeometric tests were used to score TCR-TCR, TCR-HLA and TCR-CMV co-occurrence, with a repertoire-size bias correction applied to TCR pairs. False discovery rates were estimated in a later analysis by permuting HLA or CMV assignments 20 times. In a later analysis, co-occurring TCRs were grouped using DBSCAN, with TCRdist sequence similarity added in when clustering inside HLA-allele-positive subsets. Co-occurrence clustering excluded repertoires with fewer than 30,000 or more than 120,000 public chains, plus five with anomalous nucleotide sharing. This is the immuneACCESS table as TCRdb keeps it, with only in-frame sequences that have V and J called. A part of the clones is gone; compared with another copy, unresolved V genes explain less than half, and the rest is unexplained. V, J and clone size derive from that table, while D and trimming were established from the DNA sequence. Here the sample has hundreds of thousands of clones; roughly 89% occur a single time. The ten largest clones add up to roughly 2.1% of the sample.

The germline V gene specifies ENHRY as CDR1 and SYGVKD as CDR2. The junction shows trimming of 3 bases on V and 7 bases on J, plus 13 bases between the germline ends. The CDR3, cysteine through phenylalanine, is 14 amino acids long. The DNA shown is the 42-base CDR3, in frame from base 1. This clone has only one observation. Its antigen is still unknown. Base quality data are lacking; no much larger clone is found one base away. The cohort consisted of approximately 670 healthy bone marrow donors. Cohort members were all nominally healthy when sampled, although unrecorded immune exposures were likely present. The donor was CMV seronegative and was included in the group of hundreds of seronegative cohort members. A peripheral blood sample was provided by each donor, and peripheral blood mononuclear cells were used for TCR beta sequencing. The Qiagen DNeasy Blood Extraction Kit was used to extract genomic DNA from the blood cell samples.

This TCR was recovered from a woman aged 18 to 35 in good health and CMV-seronegative. Sequencing was performed on PBMCs. The rearrangement joined TRBV10-3 to TRBJ1-5, with an unclear D gene assignment. CDR3 region: CAISEGREAQPQHF. The sequenced DNA: TGTGCCATCAGTGAAGGCCGGGAGGCACAGCCCCAGCATTTT.